Shown below are 3 T cell receptor beta chains from a single sample sequenced in a study of blood T cell repertoires in COVID-19. Sequencing was performed with immunoSEQ multiplex PCR; in TCRdb, only in-frame clones are kept and a portion is missing. The sample gives about 120,000 clones, roughly 82% of which show up once; about 7.3% is in the top ten. What was sequenced was peripheral blood. These receptors were taken from a woman aged 40-49 years with acute or convalescent COVID-19.

This clone was seen once. The V call is TRBV12-3 or TRBV12-4, the J call TRBJ2-7; D not certain. The CDR3 extends over 12 amino acids. Trimming shortened V by 10 bases and J by 6 bases, and 16 bases separated the two germline ends. CDR3 in amino acids: CATRPLLGEQYF. In DNA, the CDR3 is TGTGCCACCCGCCCCCTCCTCGGCGAGCAGTACTTC.

This clone was counted once. The chain combines TRBV3-1 (or the pseudogene TRBV3-2) with TRBJ2-1; D is possibly TRBD2 (5 bases). V dropped 4 bases and J dropped 9 bases, with 13 bases sitting between them. The CDR3 is made up of 13 amino acids. In germline, CDR1 is LGHDT, CDR2 YNNKEL (reference sequence). CDR3 protein: CASSPKRETEQFF. The CDR3, as DNA: TGTGCCAGCAGCCCTAAAAGGGAGACTGAGCAGTTCTTC.

The V gene is TRBV7-2, the J gene TRBJ2-7; tentative D call: TRBD1 (6 bases). V lost 6 bases to trimming and J lost 3 bases, with 12 bases between them. The CDR3 loop spans 13 amino acids. CDR1 is SGHTA and CDR2 is FQGNSA in the germline V gene. For the CDR3, the DNA is TGTGCCAGCAGGAGGGACACACACTACGAGCAGTACTTC. Residues: CASRRDTHYEQYF.